A single sample is the source of the 28 T cell receptor beta chains below, sequenced in a study of cytomegalovirus exposure and HLA in healthy donors. Use of 60 Vbeta and 13 Jbeta primers characterized the PCR. Using immunoSEQ multiplex PCR, the repertoire was profiled, and TCRdb retains in-frame clones only, with some absent. The data contain 55,000 to 65,000 clones, around 77% of them singletons. The material sequenced was PBMCs. The receptors were gathered from a woman aged 40-49 years in good health and CMV-seropositive.

CDR3 protein: CAGTPFWQSTDTQYF. The CDR3 nucleotides read TGTGCCGGCACCCCGTTTTGGCAGAGCACAGATACGCAGTATTTT. J is TRBJ2-3 and V is TRBV2; no firm D call. The CDR3 spans 15 residues. CDR1 SNHLY and CDR2 FYNNEI come from the germline V gene. V lost 11 bases and J lost 0, with 18 bases in between.

The chain is built from TRBV4-1 and TRBJ1-4, with D perhaps TRBD1 (6 bases). Per the germline V gene, CDR1 is MGHRA and CDR2 is YSYEKL. Trimming cost V 1 base and J 7 bases, with 13 bases left between them. The CDR3 runs to 15 residues. The CDR3 loop is CASSQGSARGEKLFF. The DNA for the CDR3 is TGCGCCAGCAGCCAAGGGTCCGCCAGGGGTGAAAAACTGTTTTTT.

The chain recombines TRBV11-2 with TRBJ2-5; 14 bases line up with TRBD2. Trimming at V came to 5 bases and at J to 7 bases, leaving 6 bases not matched to a gene. Looked up from germline, CDR1 is SGHAT and CDR2 is FQNNGV. The length of the CDR3 is 15 residues. CDR3 in amino acids: CASSPPGTSGGTQYF. CDR3 sequence (DNA): TGTGCCAGCAGCCCCCCCGGGACTAGCGGGGGGACCCAGTACTTC.

The chain combines TRBV4-1 with TRBJ2-1, with TRBD2 matching 8 bases. The V and J ends lost 3 bases and 9 bases, in that order; junction bases with no gene match: 7. Germline CDR1 MGHRA, CDR2 YSYEKL. CDR3 size: 14 residues. The CDR3 loop reads CASSQWSGGGEQFF. The CDR3 bases are TGCGCCAGCAGCCAGTGGAGCGGGGGCGGTGAGCAGTTCTTC.

The gene calls are TRBV19 and TRBJ1-4; 9 bases fit TRBD1. V trimming: 4 bases; J trimming: 10 bases; junction bases outside the gene matches: 7. This CDR3 has 14 residues. Germline V lookup: CDR1 LNHDA, CDR2 SQIVND (reference sequence). Written as DNA, the CDR3 is TGTGCCAGTAGTACCGGGGACAGGGCGGTAAAACTGTTTTTT. Translation gives CASSTGDRAVKLFF.

The rearrangement uses TRBV4-1 and TRBJ1-3, with unresolved D. This CDR3 has 15 residues. From germline, CDR1 is MGHRA and CDR2 YSYEKL. The V and J ends lost 2 bases and 0 bases respectively, with 8 bases between them. The CDR3 here is CASSQRVLSGNTIYF. The CDR3, as DNA: TGCGCCAGCAGCCAAAGAGTCCTCTCTGGAAACACCATATATTTT.

The J gene is TRBJ1-6, the V gene TRBV4-3, with 7 nucleotides matching TRBD1. In germline, CDR1 is LGHNA, CDR2 YSLEER. After removal of 4 bases from V and 6 bases from J, the junction contained 9 bases not matched to a gene. The CDR3 length is 16 residues. CDR3 amino acids: CASSLVGPGGNSPLHF. The CDR3 nucleotides are TGCGCCAGCAGCCTTGTCGGGCCAGGGGGTAATTCACCCCTCCACTTT.

The chain couples TRBV15 to TRBJ2-6; D is ambiguous. Germline V CDR1 and CDR2: LNHNV, YYDKDF (reference sequence). The CDR3 covers 16 residues. The germline V and J ends were trimmed by 3 bases and 0 bases, with 9 bases remaining between them. The CDR3 sequence: CATSRQDPSGANVLTF. In DNA form, the CDR3 reads TGTGCCACCAGCAGGCAGGATCCCTCTGGGGCCAACGTCCTGACTTTC.

Remarks on this clone: The junction differs from germline at one of its ends, possibly a read error. This chain uses TRBV7-9 with TRBJ2-3; D call uncertain. The germline gives CDR1 SEHNR, CDR2 FQNEAQ (reference sequence). There are 13 residues in the CDR3. The CDR3 here is CASTLISTDTQYF. As DNA, the CDR3 is TGTGCCAGCACCTTAATAAGCACAGATACGCAGTATTTT.

The DNA of the CDR3 is TGTGCCAGCTCGCGCGCACCAAATAATTCACCCCTCCACTTT. Protein: CASSRAPNNSPLHF. V gene TRBV6-5 combines with J gene TRBJ1-6; D is unclear. The germline gives CDR1 MNHEY, CDR2 SVGAGI. The V gene lost 8 bases and the J gene lost 5 bases, with 13 bases spanning the gap. This CDR3 comprises 14 residues.

This chain's CDR3 is CASSLGTVQETQYF. CDR3 nucleotides: TGCGCCAGCAGCCTTGGGACAGTCCAAGAGACCCAGTACTTC. This sequence joins TRBV5-1 and TRBJ2-5; TRBD1 aligns across 7 bases. Per germline, CDR1 SGHRS and CDR2 YFSETQ. Losses at the gene ends were 4 bases for V and 1 base for J; bases not matched to a gene: 4. The CDR3 loop spans 14 amino acids.

V and J are TRBV5-1 and TRBJ2-5; possible D gene TRBD2, 5 bases. Germline CDR1 and CDR2: SGHRS and YFSETQ. This CDR3 has 15 residues. The V end lost 0 bases, the J end lost 1 base, and 10 bases lay between the germline ends. DNA for the CDR3: TGCGCCAGCAGCTTGGCCGGGCGGGCCCAAGAGACCCAGTACTTC. Amino acids: CASSLAGRAQETQYF.

V usage is TRBV19 and J usage is TRBJ1-5; 9 nucleotides line up with TRBD1. V shed 6 bases and J 2 bases; nucleotides not matched to a gene: 8. CDR3 size: 16 residues. Germline CDR1 is LNHDA and CDR2 is SQIVND (reference sequence). The CDR3 is CASRQQGARGNQPQHF. The DNA of the CDR3 is TGTGCCAGTAGACAACAGGGGGCGCGAGGCAATCAGCCCCAGCATTTT.

This clone has just a few counts. CDR3 nucleotides: TGCAGCGCGGACCGGACAATGGGAAACAATGAGCAGTTCTTC. This translates into CSADRTMGNNEQFF. The V call is TRBV29-1, the J call TRBJ2-1; D is perhaps TRBD1 (5 bases). V gave up 7 bases and J gave up 5 bases, with 18 bases separating them. The CDR3 loop spans 14 amino acids. Germline CDR1 and CDR2: SQVTM and ANQGSEA.

The chain has TRBV18 and TRBJ1-4, with 10 bases identical to TRBD1. CDR1 is KGHSH, CDR2 LQKENI, per germline. The CDR3 totals 16 residues. V was pared by 2 bases and J by 7 bases, with 7 bases of the junction left unmatched. The CDR3 DNA reads as TGTGCCAGCTCACCAATCCCCGGGACAGGGGTTGAAAAACTGTTTTTT. This gives the protein CASSPIPGTGVEKLFF. Together with reference TRBV18 and TRBJ1-4, the CDR3 gives the full variable domain: NAGVMQNPRHLVRRRGQEARLRCSPMKGHSHVYWYRQLPEEGLKFMVYLQKENIIDESGMPKERFSAEFPKEGPSILRIQQVVRGDSAAYFCASSPIPGTGVEKLFFGSGTQLSVL.

The chain couples TRBV7-9 to TRBJ1-4; tentative D call: TRBD1 (6 bases). Germline loops: CDR1 SEHNR, CDR2 FQNEAQ (reference sequence). Trimming stripped 5 bases from V and 4 bases from J, with 23 bases between. CDR3 size: 18 residues. The CDR3 DNA reads as TGTGCCAGCAGCCCAGGAGGGGTCGGGGGGCAAGATAATGAAAAACTGTTTTTT. Translating it yields CASSPGGVGGQDNEKLFF. Filled out from reference TRBV7-9 and TRBJ1-4, the complete variable domain reads DTGVSQNPRHKITKRGQNVTFRCDPISEHNRLYWYRQTLGQGPEFLTYFQNEAQLEKSRLLSDRFSAERPKGSFSTLEIQRTEQGDSAMYLCASSPGGVGGQDNEKLFFGSGTQLSVL.

DNA for the CDR3: TGCGCCAGCAGCCAAGATGGGGGACTTAACTATGGCTACACCTTC. Its protein is CASSQDGGLNYGYTF. V is TRBV4-3 and J is TRBJ1-2; tentatively, D is TRBD1 (5 bases). The germline V gene encodes CDR1 LGHNA and CDR2 YSLEER. The CDR3 totals 15 residues. The V end lost 0 bases, the J end lost 1 base, and 9 bases lay between the germline ends.

This chain joins TRBV19 and TRBJ2-1, with TRBD1 matching over 7 bases. The CDR3 totals 15 residues. Germline V CDR1 and CDR2: LNHDA, SQIVND (reference sequence). V lost 7 bases and J lost 4; bases outside the gene matches: 10. The CDR3 reads CASTKGARIYNEQFF. CDR3 DNA sequence: TGTGCCAGTACGAAGGGGGCCCGGATTTACAATGAGCAGTTCTTC.

J is TRBJ2-3 and V is TRBV5-1, with TRBD2 matching over 7 bases. The CDR3 runs to 16 residues. J was trimmed by 2 bases and V by 0 bases; bases with no gene match: 6. Germline CDR1 is SGHRS and CDR2 is YFSETQ. In nucleotides, the CDR3 is TGCGCCAGCAGCTTGGTTGGCGGGGGTCTCACAGATACGCAGTATTTT. It is translated as CASSLVGGGLTDTQYF.

V gene TRBV6-1 combines with J gene TRBJ2-7; tentative D call: TRBD1 (6 bases). The CDR3 covers 13 residues. V lost 8 bases to trimming and J lost 6 bases, with 17 bases between them. Germline CDR1 MNHNS, CDR2 SASEGT. In nucleotides, the CDR3 is TGTGCCAGCGTTCAGGACAGCGGTGGCGAGCAGTACTTC. Translating it yields CASVQDSGGEQYF.

The chain links TRBV9 to TRBJ2-7; D gene uncertain. The CDR3 spans 14 residues. V was cut by 0 bases and J by 0 bases, with 7 bases left in between. Germline lookup yields CDR1 SGDLS and CDR2 YYNGEE. The CDR3 sequence is CASSVALGSYEQYF. In nucleotides, the CDR3 is TGTGCCAGCAGCGTAGCTCTAGGCTCCTACGAGCAGTACTTC.

This chain joins TRBV6-1 and TRBJ1-5, with D possibly matching TRBD1 (6 bases). The CDR3 consists of 14 residues. Germline loops: CDR1 MNHNS, CDR2 SASEGT. Deletions cut 7 bases from V and 4 bases from J, with 14 bases between. The DNA for the CDR3 is TGTGCCAGCACCAGGGACCAGGGGAATCAGCCCCAGCATTTT. It specifies CASTRDQGNQPQHF.

About this clone itself: Other nucleotide sequences from this sample produce the same CDR3. The chain is built from TRBV7-2 and TRBJ2-2; D gene ambiguous. Germline V gives CDR1 SGHTA, CDR2 FQGNSA. V was pared by 1 base and J by 1 base, with 4 bases between. The CDR3 totals 14 residues. The CDR3 reads CASSLGQNTGELFF. The CDR3 DNA is TGTGCCAGCAGCTTAGGACAGAACACCGGGGAGCTGTTTTTT.

The chain has TRBV5-1 and TRBJ2-7, with D uncertain. The ends were cut back, 0 bases at V and 4 bases at J, with 14 bases in the middle. The CDR3 consists of 15 residues. Germline V gene sequence: CDR1 SGHRS, CDR2 YFSETQ. The chain's CDR3 is CASSLAGGYGYEQYF. The CDR3 region has the DNA TGCGCCAGCAGCTTGGCCGGCGGCTACGGTTACGAGCAGTACTTC.

The chain combines TRBV4-3 with TRBJ1-1, with 7 positions matching TRBD1. The CDR3 covers 14 residues. Germline CDR1 is LGHNA and CDR2 is YSLEER. V dropped 4 bases and J dropped 4; count of bases not matched to a gene: 6. The CDR3 is CASSPNRGGTEAFF. The CDR3 DNA is TGCGCCAGCAGCCCGAACAGGGGCGGCACTGAAGCTTTCTTT.

The J gene is TRBJ1-1, the V gene TRBV18, with D unclear. The ends were cut back, 0 bases at V and 3 bases at J, with 8 bases in the middle. CDR1 KGHSH and CDR2 LQKENI come from the germline V gene. This CDR3 is 14 amino acids long. The CDR3 DNA reads TGTGCCAGCTCACCACCTTCCGCAGACACTGAAGCTTTCTTT. Its protein is CASSPPSADTEAFF. Looking up the rest from reference TRBV18 and TRBJ1-1 gives the full variable domain: NAGVMQNPRHLVRRRGQEARLRCSPMKGHSHVYWYRQLPEEGLKFMVYLQKENIIDESGMPKERFSAEFPKEGPSILRIQQVVRGDSAAYFCASSPPSADTEAFFGQGTRLTVV.

The V call is TRBV30, the J call TRBJ1-1, with 9 positions matching TRBD1. The germline V gene has CDR1 GTSNPN and CDR2 SVGIG (reference sequence). This CDR3 has 15 amino acids. V shed 4 bases, J shed 1 base, and the junction held 7 bases outside the gene matches. Written as DNA, the CDR3 is TGTGCCTGGATGACAGGGGGACTTTCGAACACTGAAGCTTTCTTT. It specifies CAWMTGGLSNTEAFF.

The rearrangement joins TRBV7-6 to TRBJ1-5, with 12 bases that match TRBD1. There are 16 residues in the CDR3. The germline gives CDR1 SGHVS, CDR2 FNYEAQ. V was pared by 5 bases and J by 6 bases, with 8 bases of the junction left unmatched. The CDR3 DNA reads TGTGCCAGCAGCCCGATAGGGACAGGGGGCTTTCAGCCCCAGCATTTT. It encodes CASSPIGTGGFQPQHF.